This entry is about one T cell receptor (beta chain). A Seattle source enrolled patients during active infection and followed them longitudinally. The data stem from a study of blood T cell repertoires in COVID-19. Study background: Acute and convalescent COVID-19 samples came from the United States, Italy and Spain. Sample material is recorded as cDNA or gDNA derived from T cells, B-cell-depleted T cells, or PBMCs.

J lost 9 bases, V lost 6 bases, and 5 bases had no gene match. Germline V gives CDR1 MNHEY, CDR2 SVGAGI. The CDR3 is made up of 14 amino acids. Per the authors' pipeline: Researchers report that nucleated cell counts were estimated from reference gene primer amplification. Repertoires were generated with immunoSEQ multiplex PCR, while TCRdb's copy carries only in-frame clones and drops some. V and J calls and clone size come straight from that table; D and trimming were deduced from the DNA. The sample yields 300,000 or so clones, roughly 90% seen once. The chain joins TRBV6-5 to TRBJ2-1; 13 positions agree with TRBD2. This clonotype originated in a woman in her twenties or thirties with COVID-19, enrolled during active disease. Material for sequencing was peripheral blood. The CDR3, as DNA: TGTGCCAGCAGGCAACTAGCGGGAGGGCCTGAGCAGTTCTTC. It specifies CASRQLAGGPEQFF.